A selection of T cell receptor beta chains follows, all from one sample in a study of blood T cells in healthy people across ages. Each CDR3 protein is one row after TCRdb ran MiXCR on the 5' RACE reads. Of about 1,600,000 distinct CDR3 sequences detected, around 39% appear once; the ten largest clones hold roughly 7.9%. The source material was blood. These receptors were collected from a woman aged 18-35 years in good health. CDR3s include the opening cysteine and the closing phenylalanine or tryptophan.

TRBV2	TRBJ1-2	CASSEVVGFGGYTF
TRBV7-9	TRBJ2-1	CASSLSSDRGSYNEQFF
TRBV12-3/TRBV12-4	TRBJ2-1	CASSPRLGGRGPYNEQFF
TRBV12-3/TRBV12-4	TRBJ1-1	CASSPDVGKNTEAFF
TRBV5-1	TRBJ2-4	CASSFTNAAGTRNLAKNIQYF
TRBV11-3	TRBJ2-7	CASSLRGSSNEQYF
TRBV12-3/TRBV12-4	TRBJ2-3	CASTLGGQAADTQYF
TRBV7-9	TRBJ2-3	CAIPRPGLAVPLSTDTQYF
TRBV20-1	TRBJ1-5	CSAHRNPSNQPQHF
TRBV11-2	TRBJ2-3	CASSPMWLAGTDTQYF
TRBV6-5	TRBJ2-3	CASSYRDSGTDTQYF
TRBV12-3/TRBV12-4	TRBJ2-7	CASSLQGAFYEQYF
TRBV12-3/TRBV12-4	TRBJ1-1	CASTPVLNTEAFF
TRBV14	TRBJ1-1	CASSQEARTEAFF
TRBV7-9	TRBJ1-2	CASSATTGYGYTF
TRBV6-1	TRBJ2-3	CASSEALRSITDTQYF
TRBV29-1	TRBJ2-7	CSGRGQGAYEQYF
TRBV6-1	TRBJ1-5	CASSELGGQGLNQPQHF
TRBV4-1	TRBJ2-3	CASSQASGGTDTQYF
TRBV7-9	TRBJ2-3	CASTRVGDTQYF